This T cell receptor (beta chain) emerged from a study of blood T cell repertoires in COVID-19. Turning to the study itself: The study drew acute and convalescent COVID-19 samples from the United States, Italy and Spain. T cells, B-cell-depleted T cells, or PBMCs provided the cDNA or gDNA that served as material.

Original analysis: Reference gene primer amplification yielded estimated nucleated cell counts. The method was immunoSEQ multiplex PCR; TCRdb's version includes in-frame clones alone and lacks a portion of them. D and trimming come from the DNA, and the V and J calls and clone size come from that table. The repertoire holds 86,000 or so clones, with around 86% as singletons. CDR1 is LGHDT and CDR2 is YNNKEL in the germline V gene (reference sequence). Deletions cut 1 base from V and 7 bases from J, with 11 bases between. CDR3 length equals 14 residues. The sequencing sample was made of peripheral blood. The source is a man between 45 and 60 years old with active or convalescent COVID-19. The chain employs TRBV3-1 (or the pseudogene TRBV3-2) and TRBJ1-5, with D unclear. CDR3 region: CASSQGPGLQPQHF. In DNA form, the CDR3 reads TGTGCCAGCAGCCAAGGCCCGGGGTTACAGCCCCAGCATTTT.